Below, 16 T cell receptor beta chains from the same sample are listed, as sequenced in a study of cytomegalovirus exposure and HLA in healthy donors. The primer mix had 60 Vbeta and 13 Jbeta primers. Only in-frame clones appear in the TCRdb table, and some are missing; sequencing was by immunoSEQ multiplex PCR. The sample consists of under 150,000 clones, roughly 80% of them appearing once. The sample was PBMCs. The receptors here all came from a boy aged 2-9 years in good health and CMV-seronegative.

The V gene is TRBV5-1, the J gene TRBJ2-7; perhaps TRBD1 as D (5 bases). CDR1 is SGHRS and CDR2 is YFSETQ in the germline V gene. V was trimmed by 0 bases and J by 3 bases, leaving 7 bases between them. The CDR3 is 13 amino acids. CDR3 nucleotide sequence: TGCGCCAGCAGCTTGGGCAGGGACTACGAGCAGTACTTC. It codes for CASSLGRDYEQYF.

This chain uses TRBV4-2 with TRBJ2-7, with a possible D match to TRBD2 (6 bases). CDR1 is LGHNA, CDR2 YNFKEQ, per germline. Trimming left V 3 bases short and J 2 bases short, with 11 bases between. The CDR3 is 14 residues long. The CDR3 DNA follows: TGTGCCAGCAGCCAGTCAGGGAGGACCTACGAGCAGTACTTC. It encodes CASSQSGRTYEQYF.

This clone was counted only a few times. The V gene is TRBV2, the J gene TRBJ1-4; D is undetermined. Trimming pared 4 bases from V and 8 bases from J, leaving 5 bases between. The CDR3 has 11 residues. Germline V gene data show CDR1 as SNHLY and CDR2 as FYNNEI. CDR3 nucleotides: TGTGCCAGCAGTGGAGGGGAAAAACTGTTTTTT. Translating it yields CASSGGEKLFF. Variable domain in full (rest from reference TRBV2 and TRBJ1-4): EPEVTQTPSHQVTQMGQEVILRCVPISNHLYFYWYRQILGQKVEFLVSFYNNEISEKSEIFDDQFSVERPDGSNFTLKIRSTKLEDSAMYFCASSGGEKLFFGSGTQLSVL.

V and J are TRBV11-3 and TRBJ1-1; D is perhaps TRBD1 (5 bases). V was pared by 3 bases and J by 6 bases, with 14 bases between. The CDR3 spans 14 residues. Germline CDR1 and CDR2: SGHNT and YENEEA. In nucleotides, the CDR3 is TGTGCCAGCAGCTTTCGACGGGGGAGCTCTGAAGCTTTCTTT. Its translation is CASSFRRGSSEAFF.

This clone was detected a few times. The chain couples TRBV28 to TRBJ1-1, with a weak D call TRBD1 (6 bases). CDR1 is MDHEN and CDR2 is SYDVKM in the germline V gene. With 3 bases removed from V and 3 bases from J, the gap between germline ends came to 14 bases. This CDR3 contains 15 residues. The chain's CDR3 is CASSFPGGRDTEAFF. The CDR3 nucleotides are TGTGCCAGCAGTTTTCCGGGGGGCCGGGACACTGAAGCTTTCTTT. Combining the CDR3 with reference TRBV28 and TRBJ1-1 gives the whole variable domain DVKVTQSSRYLVKRTGEKVFLECVQDMDHENMFWYRQDPGLGLRLIYFSYDVKMKEKGDIPEGYSVSREKKERFSLILESASTNQTSMYLCASSFPGGRDTEAFFGQGTRLTVV.

Only one count was recorded for this clone. This chain links TRBV27 with TRBJ2-5, with 7 bases that match TRBD1. V was pared by 5 bases and J by 2 bases, with 5 bases of the junction left unmatched. This CDR3 has 14 residues. From germline, CDR1 is MNHEY and CDR2 SMNVEV (reference sequence). CDR3 nucleotides: TGTGCCAGCAGTCCACGGGACAGACAAGAGACCCAGTACTTC. Protein product: CASSPRDRQETQYF.

This rearrangement joins TRBV11-3 to TRBJ2-3; D gene uncertain. This CDR3 has 14 residues. Germline V gives CDR1 SGHNT, CDR2 YENEEA. V lost 1 base, J lost 5 bases, and 10 bases lay in between. In DNA, the CDR3 is TGTGCCAGCAGCTTAGGGGCCTCAGTAGATACGCAGTATTTT. This sequence encodes CASSLGASVDTQYF.

The V call is TRBV11-1, the J call TRBJ2-7, with 7 bases that match TRBD1. Trimming removed 5 bases from V and 7 bases from J; junction bases left unmatched: 8. Looked up from germline, CDR1 is SGHAT and CDR2 is FQDESV (reference sequence). The CDR3 length is 13 residues. This CDR3 reads CASSLLTGQEQYF. The CDR3 bases are TGTGCCAGCAGCCTCCTGACAGGGCAGGAGCAGTACTTC.

The chain recombines TRBV5-4 with TRBJ2-5; possibly TRBD1 for D (5 bases). V dropped 2 bases and J dropped 5 bases, with 16 bases sitting between them. Germline V gives CDR1 SGHNT, CDR2 YYREEE (reference sequence). There are 15 residues in the CDR3. The CDR3 DNA follows: TGTGCCAGCAGCTTTCAAAAGGGGTCGCAGGAGACCCAGTACTTC. Its translation is CASSFQKGSQETQYF. Combining the CDR3 with reference TRBV5-4 and TRBJ2-5 gives the whole variable domain ETGVTQSPTHLIKTRGQQVTLRCSSQSGHNTVSWYQQALGQGPQFIFQYYREEENGRGNFPPRFSGLQFPNYSSELNVNALELDDSALYLCASSFQKGSQETQYFGPGTRLLVL.

This chain uses TRBV6-1 with TRBJ2-7; possible D gene TRBD1, 7 bases. The CDR3 sequence is 13 residues long. The germline V gene encodes CDR1 MNHNS and CDR2 SASEGT. V was pared by 8 bases and J by 4 bases, with 15 bases between. The CDR3, as DNA: TGTGCCAGCGGTCGACAGGGAGGTTACGAGCAGTACTTC. The encoded protein is CASGRQGGYEQYF.

The rearrangement joins TRBV5-1 to TRBJ2-6, with 7 bases lining up with TRBD1. The CDR3 covers 19 residues. Germline V lookup: CDR1 SGHRS, CDR2 YFSETQ. The V gene end was trimmed by 7 bases and the J gene end by 0 bases; junction bases not matched to a gene: 16. Written as DNA, the CDR3 is TGCGCCAGCCGGCCTCTAACCGGGACAGAGTTCTCTGGGGCCAACGTCCTGACTTTC. Residues: CASRPLTGTEFSGANVLTF.

The rearrangement uses TRBV29-1 and TRBJ1-1, with 7 bases that match TRBD1. J lost 3 bases, V lost 2 bases, and 9 bases had no gene match. The CDR3 consists of 15 residues. CDR1 is SQVTM, CDR2 ANQGSEA, per germline. The CDR3 DNA follows: TGCAGCGTTGAAAGATTCGGGCAGGGGGACACTGAAGCTTTCTTT. This encodes CSVERFGQGDTEAFF. Full variable domain (remainder filled in from reference TRBV29-1 and TRBJ1-1): SAVISQKPSRDICQRGTSLTIQCQVDSQVTMMFWYRQQPGQSLTLIATANQGSEATYESGFVIDKFPISRPNLTFSTLTVSNMSPEDSSIYLCSVERFGQGDTEAFFGQGTRLTVV.

The chain is built from TRBV7-6 and TRBJ2-7; weak D call: TRBD1 (6 bases). CDR1 is SGHVS, CDR2 FNYEAQ, per germline. The CDR3 covers 13 residues. Between the trimmed V and J ends, which lost 5 bases and 2 bases, there was a span of 10 bases. Here the CDR3 reads CASSLDRAYEQYF. CDR3 bases: TGTGCCAGCAGCCTGGACAGAGCCTACGAGCAGTACTTC.

Notes on this clone: No conserved phenylalanine or tryptophan ends this CDR3, so it is likely a read error. This sequence joins TRBV15 and TRBJ1-2, with D maybe TRBD1 (6 bases). Trimming removed 0 bases from V and 4 bases from J, with 15 bases in between. Germline assignment: CDR1 LNHNV and CDR2 YYDKDF (reference sequence). This CDR3 comprises 16 residues. The CDR3 reads CATSRDSGGQGYGYTL. The CDR3 coding sequence is TGTGCCACCAGCAGAGATTCGGGGGGGCAGGGCTATGGCTACACCCTC.

The rearrangement uses TRBV5-4 and TRBJ1-2; 7 bases map to TRBD1. After removal of 2 bases from V and 7 bases from J, the junction contained 14 bases not matched to a gene. This CDR3 region has 16 residues. In germline, CDR1 is SGHNT, CDR2 YYREEE (reference sequence). The CDR3 sequence is CASSFVARQGRGGYTF. CDR3 DNA sequence: TGTGCCAGCAGCTTTGTAGCCCGACAGGGACGGGGTGGCTACACCTTC.

The CDR3 DNA follows: TGCAGTGCTAGGACAGGGGGTGGCTACACCTTC. This translates into CSARTGGGYTF. The chain employs TRBV20-1 and TRBJ1-2, with TRBD1 identical over 9 bases. The CDR3 spans 11 residues. Germline values: CDR1 DFQATT, CDR2 SNEGSKA (reference sequence). V shed 3 bases, J shed 7 bases, and the junction held 0 bases outside the gene matches.